This is a list of T cell receptor beta chains from one sample in a study of CD8+CD57+ T cells in acquired aplastic anemia. MiXCR, run by TCRdb on the reads, gives a single entry per CDR3 protein. In the table there are some 200,000 distinct CDR3 sequences, approximately 35% of which are singletons. The sequencing input was sorted CD4+, CD8+, or CD8+CD57+ T cells (not recorded which) from PBMCs. The receptor source for this set is a human donor in good health, serving as a control. The CDR3 runs from the conserved cysteine through the conserved F or W. The order of the fields is V gene, D gene, J gene, clone size, CDR3 DNA, CDR3 protein. The D gene is left open where the match is weak. Where a row states a size, it is once, few, many or the class of an expanded clone; other rows omit it.

TRBV6-1	TRBD1	TRBJ2-7	many	TGTGCCAGCAGTCGCGGAGGACAGGGAGGATTCTACGAGCAGTACTTC	CASSRGGQGGFYEQYF
TRBV2	-	TRBJ2-5	-	TGTGCCAGCACCATACAGGGAGGGGCCCAAGAGACCCAGTACTTC	CASTIQGGAQETQYF
TRBV29-1	-	TRBJ2-1	few	TGCAGCGTTGAACAGGGTAGGAGCAATGAGCAGTTCTTC	CSVEQGRSNEQFF
TRBV5-1	-	TRBJ2-7	many	TGCGCCAGCAGCTTGGCGTCCGGGACGGGGTTCGACGAGCAGTACTTC	CASSLASGTGFDEQYF
TRBV29-1	TRBD1	TRBJ1-1	many	TGCAGCGTTCGGACAGGGATCATGAACACTGAAGCTTTCTTT	CSVRTGIMNTEAFF
TRBV20-1	-	TRBJ2-5	many	TGCAGTGCTAGAGATGAGAGGGGGTCGGAGACCCAGTACTTC	CSARDERGSETQYF
TRBV6-1	-	TRBJ1-2	-	TGTGCCAGCAGTGAAGCAGGAATCGGTAGCTACACCTTC	CASSEAGIGSYTF
TRBV5-1	-	TRBJ2-3	many	TGCGCCAGCAGCAACCGGGCCGGCACAGATACGCAGTATTTT	CASSNRAGTDTQYF
TRBV12-3/TRBV12-4	-	TRBJ1-4	few	TGTGCCAGCAGTTTTAGCGGGGGGGGTGAAAAACTGTTTTTT	CASSFSGGGEKLFF
TRBV12-5	TRBD1	TRBJ1-5	-	TGTGCTAGTGGTTTGGGGACAGGTGGGCGGAACAATCAGCCCCAGCATTTT	CASGLGTGGRNNQPQHF
TRBV2	TRBD1	TRBJ2-7	-	TGTGCCAGCAGTGGGCAGGGGGCGGAGTACTTC	CASSGQGAEYF
TRBV12-3/TRBV12-4	TRBD2	TRBJ2-2	-	TGTGCCAGCAGTTTCGATCTACTAGCGGGGGAACCCACCGGGGAGCTGTTTTTT	CASSFDLLAGEPTGELFF
TRBV9	-	TRBJ2-5	many	TGTGCCAGCAGCGTAGGAGTCAGGGGGGGAGAGACCCAGTACTTC	CASSVGVRGGETQYF
TRBV5-4	-	TRBJ1-2	few	TGTGCCAGCTCCCCGCACAGGGCCCTACTCTATGGCTACACCTTC	CASSPHRALLYGYTF
TRBV7-8	TRBD2	TRBJ2-7	many	TGTGCCAGCAGCTTTGGATCTAGCGGGGGCGAGCAGTACTTC	CASSFGSSGGEQYF
TRBV5-5	-	TRBJ2-7	-	TGTGCCAGCAGCTTGGGGACAGTCTCCTACGAGCAGTACTTC	CASSLGTVSYEQYF
TRBV5-1	TRBD1	TRBJ1-1	few	TGCGCCAGCAGCTCGGACAGGGGGGTTAACACTGAAGCTTTCTTT	CASSSDRGVNTEAFF
TRBV7-9	TRBD1	TRBJ2-4	many	TGTGCCAGCAGCTTAGTGGCAGGGGGCATTCAGTACTTC	CASSLVAGGIQYF
TRBV7-9	-	TRBJ1-4	-	TGTGCCAGCAGCTGGGGGGGCGTGGGTGAAAAACTGTTTTTT	CASSWGGVGEKLFF
TRBV5-1	TRBD1	TRBJ1-1	-	TGCGCCAGCAGCTGGGGGGACAGGGGGAACACTGAAGCTTTCTTT	CASSWGDRGNTEAFF
TRBV20-1	TRBD2	TRBJ2-7	few	TGCAGTGCCGGACCGGGGGGCTACGAGCAGTACTTC	CSAGPGGYEQYF
TRBV27	-	TRBJ2-5	-	TGTGCCAGCAGCAGGGGACGGACGGTCCAAGAGACCCAGTACTTC	CASSRGRTVQETQYF
TRBV5-1	TRBD1	TRBJ1-6	many	TGCGCCAGCAGCTTGGGGGGACAGGTCCAAACCCTCCACTTT	CASSLGGQVQTLHF
TRBV7-2	-	TRBJ1-1	many	TGTGCCAGCAGCTTAGTCGGGGGCCGAGAAGCTTTCTTT	CASSLVGGREAFF
TRBV7-8	TRBD2	TRBJ2-7	-	TGTGCCGGCAGCTCGGAACTAGCGGGAGGGCCCCACGAGCAGTACTTC	CAGSSELAGGPHEQYF
TRBV9	-	TRBJ2-1	-	TGTGCCAGCAGCGTAGGGGGAGTGTGGGGGACAAACAATGAGCAGTTCTTC	CASSVGGVWGTNNEQFF
TRBV10-1	-	TRBJ1-2	-	TGCGCCAGCAGTGAGTCAAGGACAGAAATAGGCTACACCTTC	CASSESRTEIGYTF
TRBV7-8	-	TRBJ1-5	many	TGTGCCAGCAGCTCAACAAGGGTCTATAGCAATCAGCCCCAGCATTTT	CASSSTRVYSNQPQHF
TRBV7-8	TRBD2	TRBJ2-5	many	TGTGCCAGCAGCACCGGACTAGCCGGACATGAGACCCAGTACTTC	CASSTGLAGHETQYF